Below, 24 T cell receptor beta chains from the same sample are listed, as sequenced in a study of cytomegalovirus exposure and HLA in healthy donors. The PCR contained 60 Vbeta and 13 Jbeta primers. This table comes from immunoSEQ multiplex PCR, and its TCRdb copy is limited to in-frame clones, with some not included. The table includes some 180,000 clones, 75% to 85% detected once. Sequenced input: PBMCs. Receptor source: a man in his late teens or twenties in good health and CMV-seronegative.

The chain combines TRBV2 with TRBJ2-1; possible D gene TRBD2, 7 bases. The CDR3 contains 16 residues. Trimming took off 5 bases at V and 2 bases at J, with 16 bases between the two ends. Germline CDR1 reads SNHLY; CDR2 reads FYNNEI. The CDR3 DNA is TGTGCCAGCAGTCTTACAGGGCGGGAGACCTACAATGAGCAGTTCTTC. Amino acids: CASSLTGRETYNEQFF.

This chain uses TRBV10-3 with TRBJ1-4, with 9 bases aligning to TRBD1. This CDR3 is 14 amino acids long. The J segment lost 8 bases and the V segment lost 6 bases, leaving 7 bases of the junction unmatched. Germline V lookup: CDR1 ENHRY, CDR2 SYGVKD. The DNA of the CDR3 is TGTGCCATCAGGCCGGGACAGGGTGGCGAAAAACTGTTTTTT. Translation: CAIRPGQGGEKLFF.

The CDR3 bases are TGTGCCAGCAGCCTCTCCGGGGGTATGGAGACCCAGTACTTC. Translation: CASSLSGGMETQYF. The chain combines TRBV7-9 with TRBJ2-5, with D possibly being TRBD2 (6 bases). CDR3 length: 14 residues. The germline V and J ends were trimmed by 5 bases and 5 bases, with 15 bases remaining between them. The V gene's germline CDR1 is SEHNR and CDR2 FQNEAQ (reference sequence).

The chain couples TRBV5-5 to TRBJ2-1; 7 positions match TRBD2. Germline trimming cut 3 bases from V and 10 bases from J; bases unmatched to any gene: 4. The CDR3 covers 12 residues. The germline CDR1 and CDR2 sequences are SGHKS and YYEKEE (reference sequence). The CDR3 nucleotides read TGTGCCAGCAGCTGGGCGGGGGAGGAGCAGTTCTTC. Translating it yields CASSWAGEEQFF.

The gene calls are TRBV19 and TRBJ1-5; maybe TRBD1 (5 bases). CDR3 size: 15 residues. V gave up 6 bases and J gave up 7 bases, with 19 bases separating them. CDR1 and CDR2 (germline): LNHDA, SQIVND (reference sequence). The CDR3 region is CASRNGQGWFQPQHF. The CDR3 region has the DNA TGTGCCAGTAGAAATGGGCAGGGATGGTTCCAGCCCCAGCATTTT.

Remarks on this clone: The sample holds other DNA sequences that translate to the same CDR3. This chain links TRBV9 with TRBJ1-1; D is unclear. Trimming stripped 0 bases from V and 4 bases from J, with 7 bases between. CDR3 size: 13 residues. Looked up from germline, CDR1 is SGDLS and CDR2 is YYNGEE. CDR3 in amino acids: CASSVGGSTEAFF. In nucleotides, the CDR3 is TGTGCCAGCAGCGTAGGTGGGAGCACTGAAGCTTTCTTT.

Only one count was recorded for this clone. This chain connects TRBV7-2 to TRBJ1-6; tentatively, D is TRBD1 (5 bases). Germline-derived CDR1 and CDR2 are SGHTA and FQGNSA. The CDR3 is 15 residues long. Trimming removed 6 bases at V and 8 bases at J, with 17 bases between. The CDR3 coding sequence is TGTGCCAGCAGTTACCAGGGAATTGGGGATTCACCCCTCCACTTT. Translating gives CASSYQGIGDSPLHF.

V is TRBV6-5 and J is TRBJ2-2, with 7 bases aligning to TRBD1. CDR1 MNHEY and CDR2 SVGAGI come from the germline V gene. With 2 bases clipped from V and 4 bases from J, the junction kept 1 base outside the gene matches. The CDR3 runs 14 residues. Written as DNA, the CDR3 is TGTGCCAGCAGTTACAGGGGGCTCACCGGGGAGCTGTTTTTT. This translates into CASSYRGLTGELFF.

The chain recombines TRBV11-2 with TRBJ2-7, with 12 bases identical to TRBD1. Germline values: CDR1 SGHAT, CDR2 FQNNGV. The CDR3 length is 16 residues. V shed 0 bases, J shed 7 bases, and the junction held 7 bases outside the gene matches. CDR3 residues: CASSLDRDRGRGEQYF. In nucleotides, the CDR3 is TGTGCCAGCAGCTTAGATAGGGACAGGGGGCGCGGGGAGCAGTACTTC.

The chain uses TRBV4-1 and TRBJ2-5; 10 nucleotides agree with TRBD2. This CDR3 is built from 18 residues. The junction had 12 bases not matched to a gene; V was cut back by 0 bases and J by 5 bases. Per germline, CDR1 MGHRA and CDR2 YSYEKL. CDR3 sequence (DNA): TGCGCCAGCAGCCAAGATGAGGCTAGCGGGGGCCTAGGGGAGACCCAGTACTTC. It yields the protein CASSQDEASGGLGETQYF.

This sequence joins TRBV5-6 and TRBJ1-6, with D maybe TRBD1 (5 bases). Germline V CDR1 and CDR2: SGHDT, YYEEEE. CDR3 length: 14 amino acids. The ends were cut back, 0 bases at V and 9 bases at J, with 10 bases in the middle. Here the CDR3 DNA reads TGTGCCAGCAGCTTGGGACAGAAGAGTTCACCCCTCCACTTT. Amino acid sequence: CASSLGQKSSPLHF. The complete variable domain, with remaining parts taken from reference TRBV5-6 and TRBJ1-6, reads DAGVTQSPTHLIKTRGQQVTLRCSPKSGHDTVSWYQQALGQGPQFIFQYYEEEERQRGNFPDRFSGHQFPNYSSELNVNALLLGDSALYLCASSLGQKSSPLHFGNGTRLTVT.

V gene TRBV4-3 combines with J gene TRBJ2-1, with 8 bases aligning to TRBD2. The CDR3 spans 19 residues. Germline CDR1 LGHNA, CDR2 YSLEER. The V segment lost 0 bases and the J segment 0 bases; nucleotides outside the gene matches: 10. The CDR3: CASSQDYLAGLDSYNEQFF. In DNA form, the CDR3 reads TGCGCCAGCAGCCAAGATTATTTAGCGGGACTTGACTCCTACAATGAGCAGTTCTTC.

This clone was seen just once. The rearrangement joins TRBV9 to TRBJ2-1; 11 bases match TRBD2. Germline-derived CDR1 and CDR2 are SGDLS and YYNGEE. The CDR3 covers 15 residues. The ends lost 3 bases at V and 3 bases at J; junction bases unmatched: 2. This CDR3 reads CASSAGLAVYNEQFF. The CDR3 region has the DNA TGTGCCAGCAGCGCGGGACTAGCGGTCTACAATGAGCAGTTCTTC.

The rearrangement joins TRBV7-9 to TRBJ2-1, with D perhaps matching TRBD1 (6 bases). CDR3 length equals 18 residues. Germline loops: CDR1 SEHNR, CDR2 FQNEAQ (reference sequence). V dropped 4 bases and J dropped 1 base, with 20 bases sitting between them. The CDR3 sequence: CASSSASRTEASYNEQFF. The CDR3 DNA sequence: TGTGCCAGCAGCTCCGCTTCTCGGACAGAGGCTTCCTACAATGAGCAGTTCTTC.

The chain recombines TRBV19 with TRBJ2-1; 7 nucleotides agree with TRBD2. The CDR3 has 15 amino acids. The V segment lost 1 base and the J segment 7 bases; nucleotides outside the gene matches: 7. Germline CDR1 is LNHDA and CDR2 is SQIVND (reference sequence). As DNA, the CDR3 is TGTGCCAGTAGTATAGGTGGCGGGGGTCGTAATGAGCAGTTCTTC. Translation: CASSIGGGGRNEQFF. The variable domain in full, with the rest retrieved from reference TRBV19 and TRBJ2-1, is DGGITQSPKYLFRKEGQNVTLSCEQNLNHDAMYWYRQDPGQGLRLIYYSQIVNDFQKGDIAEGYSVSREKKESFPLTVTSAQKNPTAFYLCASSIGGGGRNEQFFGPGTRLTVL.

J is TRBJ2-3 and V is TRBV28; TRBD2 agrees at 16 bases. The CDR3 loop spans 21 amino acids. Germline CDR1 MDHEN, CDR2 SYDVKM. With V trimmed by 4 bases and J by 3 bases, 16 bases remained unmatched. CDR3 sequence: CASSYEAKQGLAGGGTDTQYF. The CDR3, as DNA: TGTGCCAGCAGTTACGAAGCGAAGCAGGGACTAGCGGGAGGGGGTACAGATACGCAGTATTTT.

On this clone: One end of the junction does not line up with germline, which may come from a read error. The chain uses TRBV7-9 and TRBJ1-6; TRBD1 is a possible D gene (6 bases). Germline CDR1 and CDR2: SEHNR and FQNEAQ (reference sequence). This CDR3 has 16 residues. The DNA of the CDR3 is TGTTCCAGCAGCCCCGACAGGTCGAGGGTCAATTCACCCCTCCACTTT. Its protein product is CSSSPDRSRVNSPLHF.

V and J are TRBV29-1 and TRBJ1-2; 7 bases are shared with TRBD1. After removal of 8 bases from V and 3 bases from J, the junction contained 9 bases not matched to a gene. The CDR3 has 13 residues. Germline V gene lookup returns CDR1 SQVTM and CDR2 ANQGSEA. The DNA for the CDR3 is TGCAGCATAGGGGGCATCGGGGACTATGGCTACACCTTC. Its translation: CSIGGIGDYGYTF. Variable domain in full (rest from reference TRBV29-1 and TRBJ1-2): SAVISQKPSRDICQRGTSLTIQCQVDSQVTMMFWYRQQPGQSLTLIATANQGSEATYESGFVIDKFPISRPNLTFSTLTVSNMSPEDSSIYLCSIGGIGDYGYTFGSGTRLTVV.

The chain is built from TRBV9 and TRBJ2-2; 11 bases match TRBD2. J was trimmed by 4 bases and V by 4 bases; bases with no gene match: 12. The CDR3 runs 18 residues. Germline CDR1 is SGDLS and CDR2 is YYNGEE. The CDR3 protein is CASSPHYLSGRATGELFF. CDR3 sequence (DNA): TGTGCCAGCAGCCCACATTACCTTAGCGGGAGGGCCACCGGGGAGCTGTTTTTT.

The V call is TRBV7-3, the J call TRBJ1-6; TRBD1 agrees at 11 bases. Trimming removed 1 base from V and 6 bases from J; junction bases left unmatched: 8. This CDR3 contains 18 residues. The germline CDR1 and CDR2 sequences are SGHTA and FQGTGA. CDR3 coding DNA: TGTGCCAGCAGCTTAAATCCTCTTGGGACAGGGGGTAATTCACCCCTCCACTTT. Its protein is CASSLNPLGTGGNSPLHF.

The chain recombines TRBV5-6 with TRBJ2-7; D not resolved. Trimming removed 4 bases from V and 1 base from J, with 9 bases in between. Germline V gene sequence: CDR1 SGHDT, CDR2 YYEEEE. The CDR3 covers 13 residues. The CDR3 loop reads CASSPSGSYEQYF. CDR3 DNA: TGTGCCAGCAGCCCCTCAGGTTCCTACGAGCAGTACTTC.

The rearrangement joins TRBV4-2 to TRBJ2-5; tentative D call: TRBD2 (5 bases). Germline V gene data show CDR1 as LGHNA and CDR2 as YNFKEQ. V shed 3 bases and J shed 3 bases, with 11 bases lying between them. This CDR3 contains 14 residues. CDR3 nucleotide sequence: TGTGCCAGCAGCCATGCCCGGGGAGAAGAGACCCAGTACTTC. It is translated as CASSHARGEETQYF.

This clone was seen only once. The V call is TRBV5-6, the J call TRBJ1-2; TRBD1 is a possible D gene (5 bases). CDR3 length: 14 residues. The V end lost 0 bases, the J end lost 7 bases, and 13 bases lay between the germline ends. CDR1 is SGHDT and CDR2 is YYEEEE in the germline V gene. The DNA for the CDR3 is TGTGCCAGCAGCTTGGTCGGTCAGGGCCGTGGCTACACCTTC. As protein: CASSLVGQGRGYTF.

The V gene is TRBV30, the J gene TRBJ2-3; 7 positions match TRBD1. V lost 2 bases, J lost 2 bases, and 7 bases stayed unmatched. The CDR3 totals 15 residues. Germline loops: CDR1 GTSNPN, CDR2 SVGIG (reference sequence). The CDR3 is CAWSKGAPATDTQYF. CDR3 bases: TGTGCCTGGAGTAAGGGGGCTCCTGCCACAGATACGCAGTATTTT.